This passage covers 20 T cell receptor beta chains from one sample sequenced in a study of OX40 agonist ivuxolimab in advanced cancers. Only in-frame clones appear in the TCRdb table, and some are missing; sequencing was by immunoSEQ multiplex PCR. Among roughly 63,000 clones listed, roughly nine tenths were seen once. The sequencing here drew on CD4+ or CD8+ T cells sorted from blood, taken in a trial of the OX40 agonist ivuxolimab. All receptors derive from an adult with an advanced solid tumor such as melanoma, head and neck, liver or kidney cancer.

This sequence joins TRBV29-1 and TRBJ1-1; D is unresolved. The CDR3 is 12 amino acids. Germline assignment: CDR1 SQVTM and CDR2 ANQGSEA. Trimming cost V 4 bases and J 2 bases, with 8 bases left between them. The CDR3 DNA is TGCAGCGTTGGTGCAGCTAACACTGAAGCTTTCTTT. It is translated as CSVGAANTEAFF.

This sequence joins TRBV27 and TRBJ2-1; D unclear. The germline V and J ends were trimmed by 0 bases and 3 bases, with 3 bases remaining between them. This CDR3 has 13 amino acids. Germline values: CDR1 MNHEY, CDR2 SMNVEV (reference sequence). This CDR3 reads CASSLSHYNEQFF. CDR3 in DNA: TGTGCCAGCAGTTTATCGCACTACAATGAGCAGTTCTTC.

V and J are TRBV7-2 and TRBJ2-1, with a weak D call TRBD2 (6 bases). CDR3 length equals 16 residues. Trimming pared 5 bases from V and 6 bases from J, leaving 20 bases between. Germline values: CDR1 SGHTA, CDR2 FQGNSA. The CDR3 loop reads CASSLGTPPLANEQFF. For the CDR3, the DNA is TGTGCCAGCAGCCTGGGGACTCCACCTTTGGCCAATGAGCAGTTCTTC.

In this sample, this clone turned up once. V and J are TRBV7-9 and TRBJ2-7; perhaps TRBD2 as D (6 bases). Germline-derived CDR1 and CDR2 are SEHNR and FQNEAQ (reference sequence). The V gene lost 4 bases and the J gene lost 3 bases, with 10 bases spanning the gap. This CDR3 has 13 amino acids. CDR3 amino acids: CASSSREHYEQYF. The CDR3 region has the DNA TGTGCCAGCAGCTCCCGGGAGCACTACGAGCAGTACTTC.

In its sample, this clone was seen a few times. The V and J genes are TRBV4-3 and TRBJ2-6; TRBD2 is a possible D gene (5 bases). With 0 bases removed from V and 0 bases from J, the gap between germline ends came to 9 bases. Germline V lookup: CDR1 LGHNA, CDR2 YSLEER. The CDR3 is 17 residues long. CDR3 loop: CASSQDGETSGANVLTF. The CDR3 nucleotides are TGCGCCAGCAGCCAAGATGGGGAGACCTCTGGGGCCAACGTCCTGACTTTC.

The CDR3 sequence is CASRTWTGPNTGELFF. In DNA form, the CDR3 reads TGTGCCAGCAGAACATGGACGGGCCCGAACACCGGGGAGCTGTTTTTT. V is TRBV11-2 and J is TRBJ2-2; D is uncertain. Trimming left V 6 bases short and J 0 bases short, with 14 bases between. Per germline, CDR1 SGHAT and CDR2 FQNNGV. The CDR3 covers 16 residues.

This chain joins TRBV29-1 and TRBJ1-2; no clear D. V gave up 7 bases and J gave up 4 bases, with 13 bases separating them. Germline values: CDR1 SQVTM, CDR2 ANQGSEA. This CDR3 region has 12 residues. The CDR3 DNA follows: TGCAGCGCCCGAGACCGCCTCTATGGCTACACCTTC. As protein: CSARDRLYGYTF.

This clone has only one observation. The CDR3 nucleotides read TGTGCCAGCAGCGGAGGGGGTGAGAACTATGGCTACACCTTC. Translated: CASSGGGENYGYTF. This chain connects TRBV9 to TRBJ1-2, with a weak D call TRBD1 (6 bases). Germline CDR1 is SGDLS and CDR2 is YYNGEE. This CDR3 comprises 14 residues. V lost 3 bases, J lost 2 bases, and 11 bases lay in between.

The chain carries TRBV21-1 and TRBJ2-3; whether TRBD2, the table's D call, matches the DNA was not checked. TRBV21-1 is described as a pseudogene. The CDR3 totals 18 residues. The CDR3, as DNA: TGTGCCAGCAGTAACGGGACTAGCCCGACCCTAGACGGAGATACGCAGTATTTT. This codes for CASSNGTSPTLDGDTQYF.

The rearrangement joins TRBV7-7 to TRBJ2-1; D gene unclear. CDR1 and CDR2 from the germline V gene are SSHAT and FNYEAQ (reference sequence). The CDR3 totals 16 residues. V was cut by 5 bases and J by 4 bases, with 18 bases left in between. CDR3 coding DNA: TGTGCCAGCAGCCCAACCCGGGTTGAGCCTTACAATGAGCAGTTCTTC. The encoded protein is CASSPTRVEPYNEQFF.

The chain is built from TRBV2 and TRBJ2-5; D tentatively reads TRBD1 or TRBD2 (6 bases each). Per germline, CDR1 SNHLY and CDR2 FYNNEI. The CDR3 has 15 amino acids. V shed 0 bases and J shed 5 bases, with 13 bases lying between them. Here the CDR3 DNA reads TGTGCCAGCAGTGAAGCTACGGGGGCTAGGGAGACCCAGTACTTC. Its translation: CASSEATGARETQYF.

This clone is a singleton in its sample. The chain has TRBV10-3 and TRBJ2-1; 11 bases align to TRBD2. V trimming: 2 bases; J trimming: 5 bases; junction bases outside the gene matches: 5. Germline V gives CDR1 ENHRY, CDR2 SYGVKD. CDR3 length equals 16 residues. The CDR3 region is CAISETSGRLDNEQFF. The DNA of the CDR3 is TGTGCCATCAGTGAGACTAGCGGGAGATTGGACAATGAGCAGTTCTTC.

This sequence joins TRBV13 and TRBJ2-7; the match to TRBD1 covers 9 bases. After removal of 6 bases from V and 4 bases from J, the junction contained 10 bases not matched to a gene. The CDR3 runs 15 residues. In germline, CDR1 is PRHDT, CDR2 FYEKMQ (reference sequence). The CDR3 region has the DNA TGTGCCAGCAGTTCATCCGGGACAGGGAGGTACGAGCAGTACTTC. This gives the protein CASSSSGTGRYEQYF.

This clone was seen a single time. The chain employs TRBV4-3 and TRBJ2-3; either TRBD1 or TRBD2 may supply D (5 bases each). Germline lookup yields CDR1 LGHNA and CDR2 YSLEER. This CDR3 region has 17 residues. V was clipped by 0 bases and J by 1 base, with 14 bases between them. Here the CDR3 DNA reads TGCGCCAGCAGCCAAGATACGGGGACCAGCGGCACAGATACGCAGTATTTT. Protein sequence: CASSQDTGTSGTDTQYF.

The rearrangement links TRBV30 to TRBJ2-2; no clear D gene. Trimming pared 6 bases from V and 1 base from J, leaving 6 bases between. Per the germline V gene, CDR1 is GTSNPN and CDR2 is SVGIG (reference sequence). The CDR3 is 12 amino acids. The CDR3: CACLGNTGELFF. The CDR3 DNA sequence: TGTGCCTGCCTGGGGAACACCGGGGAGCTGTTTTTT.

This chain connects TRBV15 to TRBJ2-3; possibly TRBD1 for D (6 bases). V gave up 3 bases and J gave up 6 bases, with 10 bases separating them. CDR1 is LNHNV and CDR2 is YYDKDF in the germline V gene (reference sequence). This CDR3 contains 13 residues. The DNA for the CDR3 is TGTGCCACCAGCAGGGACAGTTCGGATACGCAGTATTTT. Residues: CATSRDSSDTQYF. Supplemented by reference TRBV15 and TRBJ2-3, the full variable domain reads DAMVIQNPRYQVTQFGKPVTLSCSQTLNHNVMYWYQQKSSQAPKLLFHYYDKDFNNEADTPDNFQSRRPNTSFCFLDIRSPGLGDTAMYLCATSRDSSDTQYFGPGTRLTVL.

The chain couples TRBV7-9 to TRBJ1-4; TRBD1 matches 7 bases. The V and J ends lost 4 bases and 5 bases, in that order; junction bases with no gene match: 7. Germline CDR1 reads SEHNR; CDR2 reads FQNEAQ (reference sequence). The CDR3 loop spans 15 amino acids. CDR3 nucleotide sequence: TGTGCCAGCAGCTCGCCGGGACAGTTAAATGAAAAACTGTTTTTT. Translating gives CASSSPGQLNEKLFF.

This clone appeared a single time. This chain joins TRBV13 and TRBJ2-3; 9 bases agree with TRBD2. The CDR3 is 15 residues long. Germline V gene lookup returns CDR1 PRHDT and CDR2 FYEKMQ (reference sequence). With 5 bases clipped from V and 4 bases from J, the junction kept 7 bases outside the gene matches. As DNA, the CDR3 is TGTGCCAGCAGCCCGCGGGAGGGCCTCGCAGATACGCAGTATTTT. As protein: CASSPREGLADTQYF.

V usage is TRBV11-2 and J usage is TRBJ2-3; D call uncertain. In germline, CDR1 is SGHAT, CDR2 FQNNGV. The CDR3 sequence is 15 residues long. V was pared by 0 bases and J by 4 bases, with 11 bases between. In nucleotides, the CDR3 is TGTGCCAGCAGCTTAGACGGGCCTGCTTCAGATACGCAGTATTTT. As protein: CASSLDGPASDTQYF.

The chain has TRBV7-8 and TRBJ2-7, with D tentatively TRBD1 (6 bases). This CDR3 has 13 residues. Trimming removed 6 bases from V and 9 bases from J, with 18 bases in between. Germline lookup yields CDR1 SGHVS and CDR2 FQNEAQ. The CDR3 loop is CASSPTGTEGQYV. DNA of the CDR3: TGTGCCAGCAGTCCCACAGGGACCGAGGGGCAGTACGTC.